This T cell receptor beta chain was captured in a study of T-cell memory formation after mild COVID-19 (dated by TCRdb to the early 2020s). Turning to the overall study: TCR sequence clusters from the two donors were largely donor specific. In a couple of donors, T-cell clones that expanded and contracted after mild COVID-19 were followed by sequencing TCRalpha and TCRbeta repertoires longitudinally. The cohort was made up of two young adult volunteers, one female and one male, who were previously healthy.

PBMCs were isolated by Ficoll-Paque density gradient centrifugation. This clonotype has more than one count but fewer than ten. Its target antigen remains unknown. No base qualities exist here, and no much larger clone lies one base off it. The germline V gene yields SGDLS for CDR1 and YYNGEE for CDR2. From cysteine to phenylalanine, the CDR3 is 15 amino acids long. The read is trimmed to its CDR3 DNA, 45 bases read in frame from base 1. Relative to germline, V is 0 bases shorter and J is 0 bases shorter, with 6 bases between their ends. General findings and caveats noted by the study authors: Contracting CD4+ clones appeared mostly in the CM and EM memory subsets, whereas CD8+ clones were enriched in EMRA. SARS-CoV-2 specificity of the second-wave clones peaking on day 37 was not confirmed. The study included only a couple of mild cases, and larger cohorts that include severe cases with pre-infection samples were judged to be necessary. From day 15 to 85, contracting clones showed balanced CD4/CD8 phenotypes, whereas a second wave of clones that expanded from day 15 to 37 leaned towards CD4+. Some responding clones were detected in pre-infection memory, suggesting pre-existing cross-reactive memory T cells joined the SARS-CoV-2 response.

The sequencer was an Illumina NovaSeq 6000. TCRalpha and TCRbeta cDNA libraries were built by 5'RACE with constant-segment primers, adding sample barcodes and unique molecular identifiers. RNA was extracted from every sample with Trizol reagent. Library amplification was performed in two PCR steps, and a second sample barcode and Illumina TruSeq adapters were introduced in the second step. Sequencing of the libraries was done on an Illumina NovaSeq, producing 2 x 150 bp paired-end reads. For the original study's pipeline: Reads were demultiplexed and collapsed into UMI-guided consensus sequences with migec v1.2.7. Using mixcr v2.1.11, UMI consensuses were aligned to TRA and TRB V and J templates and then assembled into clonotypes. Clonotypes were classified as expanded or contracted when called significant by both edgeR and NoisET, with noise models trained on biological replicates. For edgeR calls, the cutoffs were a false discovery rate-adjusted p below 0.01 and a log2 fold-change threshold of 1. As an exploratory analysis of dynamics, PCA with hierarchical clustering was applied to max-normalized trajectories of the 1000 most abundant clonotypes. Separately sequenced CD4+ and CD8+ repertoires were used to assign the CD4 or CD8 phenotype of responding clones. Starting from the raw public reads, TCRdb applied fastp trimming at Q25, assembled clones with MiXCR and retained in-frame beta chains. Each record represents a unique CDR3 protein, reported with the most common genes and DNA among its rows. The V and J calls and clone size are TCRdb's, not the authors'. The sample table shows 300,000 to 400,000 distinct CDR3 sequences, and 25% to 30% are seen once. Approximately 13% of the sample is taken by the ten largest.

The sample consisted of PBMCs or a T cell subset sorted from them (not recorded which). The receptor was derived from an adult woman who had mild COVID-19 (a few samples of this study predate the infection). The sample titles of this study are shuffled in the database, so cell type and time point are left out; the donor was told from shared clones. The chain employs TRBV9 and TRBJ2-2; no D gene call is confident. The DNA sequence is as follows: TGTGCCAGCAGCGTAGTCGCAGCGAACACCGGGGAGCTGTTTTTT. Its translation reads: CASSVVAANTGELFF. The CDR3 plus the reference TRBV9 and TRBJ2-2 genes for the other parts give the full variable domain: DSGVTQTPKHLITATGQRVTLRCSPRSGDLSVYWYQQSLDQGLQFLIQYYNGEERAKGNILERFSAQQFPDLHSELNLSSLELGDSALYFCASSVVAANTGELFFGEGSRLTVL.